This T cell receptor (beta chain) appears in the sequencing data of a study of blood T cell repertoires in COVID-19. Whole-study context: Whether acute or convalescent, the COVID-19 samples came from the United States, Italy and Spain.

The CDR3 is 17 amino acids. In germline, CDR1 is SGHNT, CDR2 YENEEA. After removal of 2 bases from V and 3 bases from J, the junction contained 9 bases not matched to a gene. Generated by immunoSEQ multiplex PCR, the TCRdb table keeps only in-frame clones and is missing some. The sample has 300,000 to 350,000 clones, around 88% seen once. This TCR came from a man in his thirties or forties with active or convalescent COVID-19. The sequenced sample consisted of peripheral blood. This rearrangement joins TRBV11-3 to TRBJ2-5; 10 nucleotides line up with TRBD2. CDR3 amino acids: CASSLHGLAVREETQYF. The CDR3 bases are TGTGCCAGCAGCTTACATGGACTAGCGGTAAGGGAAGAGACCCAGTACTTC.